This TCR beta chain was captured by sequencing in a study of sequential checkpoint blockade in melanoma. Study-level information: Both treatment sequences were followed by maintenance nivolumab.

Treatment: randomized to nivolumab then ipilimumab (arm A) or the reverse (arm B). Live CD3+CD8+ CD19− CD56− cells were sorted from PBMCs. V gave up 1 base and J gave up 0 bases; unmatched junction bases: 9. Germline V gene data show CDR1 as PRHDT and CDR2 as FYEKMQ (reference sequence). CDR3 size: 18 residues. Sequencing was performed with immunoSEQ multiplex PCR; in TCRdb, only in-frame clones are kept and a portion is missing. The table lists around 40,000 clones, roughly 85% of them singletons. The sequencing here drew on CD8+ T cells sorted from blood (inferred from file names), taken from a patient given nivolumab and ipilimumab in sequence. The clonotype comes from a human donor with melanoma. The genes are TRBV13 and TRBJ2-4; 7 bases map to TRBD1. CDR3 sequence reads: CASSLAGQADLAKNIQYF. In DNA, the CDR3 is TGTGCCAGCAGCTTAGCCGGACAGGCAGATTTAGCCAAAAACATTCAGTACTTC.